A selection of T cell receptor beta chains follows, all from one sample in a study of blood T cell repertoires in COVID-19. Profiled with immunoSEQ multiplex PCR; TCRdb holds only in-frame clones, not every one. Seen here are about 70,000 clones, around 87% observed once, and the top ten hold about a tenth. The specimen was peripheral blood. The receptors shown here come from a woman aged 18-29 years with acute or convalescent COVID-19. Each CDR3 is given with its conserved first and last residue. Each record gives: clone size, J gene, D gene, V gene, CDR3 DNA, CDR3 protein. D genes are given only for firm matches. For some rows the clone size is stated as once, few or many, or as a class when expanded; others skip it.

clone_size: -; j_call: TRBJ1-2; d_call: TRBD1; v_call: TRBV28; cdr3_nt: TGTGCCAGCACCTCCCCGGGGACAGGGGGCGGAGGGTATGGCTACACCTTC; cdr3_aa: CASTSPGTGGGGYGYTF
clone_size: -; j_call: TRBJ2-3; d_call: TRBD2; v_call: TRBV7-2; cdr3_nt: TGTGCCAGCAGCTTAGGATTCAGGACTAGAGATACGCAGTATTTT; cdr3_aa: CASSLGFRTRDTQYF
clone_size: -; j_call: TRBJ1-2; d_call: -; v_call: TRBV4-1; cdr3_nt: TGCGCCAGCAGCCAAGACCAGAATACTAACTATGGCTACACCTTC; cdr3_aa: CASSQDQNTNYGYTF
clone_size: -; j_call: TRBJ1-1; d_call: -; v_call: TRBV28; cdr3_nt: TGTGCCAGCAGTTTATTGGACAGAGAGAACACTGAAGCTTTCTTT; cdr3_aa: CASSLLDRENTEAFF
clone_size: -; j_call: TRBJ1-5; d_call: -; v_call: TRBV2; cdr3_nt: TGTGCCAGCGGGGGGACGGGTCCAAGGGGCAATCAGCCCCAGCATTTT; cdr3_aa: CASGGTGPRGNQPQHF
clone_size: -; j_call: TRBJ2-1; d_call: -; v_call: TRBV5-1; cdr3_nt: TGCGCCAGCAGCCCGGGTGGGGGGGAGCAGTTCTTC; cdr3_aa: CASSPGGGEQFF
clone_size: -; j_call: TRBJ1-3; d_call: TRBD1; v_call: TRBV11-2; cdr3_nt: TGTGCCAGCAGCGCCACAGGGGGGCCTGGAAACACCATATATTTT; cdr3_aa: CASSATGGPGNTIYF
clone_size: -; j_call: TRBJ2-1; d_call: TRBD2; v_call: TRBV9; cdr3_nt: TGTGCCAGCAGCGTAGAGAAGCGGGGGGGATACAATGAGCAGTTCTTC; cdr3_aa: CASSVEKRGGYNEQFF
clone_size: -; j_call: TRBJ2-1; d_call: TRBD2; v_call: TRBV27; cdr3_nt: TGTGCCAGCAGTGAAATGCCGACTAGCAGCAATGAGCAGTTCTTC; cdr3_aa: CASSEMPTSSNEQFF
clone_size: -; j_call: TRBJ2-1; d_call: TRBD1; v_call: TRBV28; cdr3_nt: TGTGCCAGCAGCCAAATACAGACAGGGCCCGGGGATGAGCAGTTCTTC; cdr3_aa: CASSQIQTGPGDEQFF
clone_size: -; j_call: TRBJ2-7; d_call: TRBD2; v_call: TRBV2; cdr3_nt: TGTGCCAGCATGCAGCTAGCGGGGACCTACGAGCAGTACTTC; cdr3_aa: CASMQLAGTYEQYF
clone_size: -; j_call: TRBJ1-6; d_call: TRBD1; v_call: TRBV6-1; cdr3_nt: TGTGCCAGCAGGGAAGGATGGTTGGACAGGGTCAATTCACCCCTCCACTTT; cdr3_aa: CASREGWLDRVNSPLHF
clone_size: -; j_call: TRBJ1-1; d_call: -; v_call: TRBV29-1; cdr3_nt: TGCAGCGTTGGCGAGGGTCGTCACACTGAAGCTTTCTTT; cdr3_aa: CSVGEGRHTEAFF
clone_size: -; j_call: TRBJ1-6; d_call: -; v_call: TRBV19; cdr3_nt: TGTGCCAGTAGTCCGACAGGCGATTCACCCCTCCACTTT; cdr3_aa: CASSPTGDSPLHF
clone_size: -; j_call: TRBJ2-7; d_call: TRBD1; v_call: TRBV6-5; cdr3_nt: TGTGCCAGCAGGGGACAGGGGGCGTCCTACGAGCAGTACTTC; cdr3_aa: CASRGQGASYEQYF
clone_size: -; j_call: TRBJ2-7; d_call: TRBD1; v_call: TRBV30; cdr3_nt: TGTGCCTGGAGCCCTTCGACAGGGGACGAGCAGTACTTC; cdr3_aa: CAWSPSTGDEQYF
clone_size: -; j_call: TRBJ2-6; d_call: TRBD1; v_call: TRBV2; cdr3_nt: TGTGCCAGCAAGGCCGGGACAGGGGGCTCTGGGGCCAACGTCCTGACTTTC; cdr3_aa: CASKAGTGGSGANVLTF
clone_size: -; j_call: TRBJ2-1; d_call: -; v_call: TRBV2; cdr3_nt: TGTGCCAGCAGTAATGCTAGGCCCGGGAATGAGCAGTTCTTC; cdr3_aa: CASSNARPGNEQFF
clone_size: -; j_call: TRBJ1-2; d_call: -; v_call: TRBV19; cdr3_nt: TGTGCCAGTAGTATAAATGGGGCTTCCAACTATGGCTACACCTTC; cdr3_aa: CASSINGASNYGYTF
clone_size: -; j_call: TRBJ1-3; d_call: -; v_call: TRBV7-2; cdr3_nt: TGTGCCAGCAGCTTCCCGGGAAACACCATATATTTT; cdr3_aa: CASSFPGNTIYF
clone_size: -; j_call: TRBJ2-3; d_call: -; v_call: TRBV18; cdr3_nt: TGTGCCAGCTCACCAGAGTTCAGCACAGATACGCAGTATTTT; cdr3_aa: CASSPEFSTDTQYF
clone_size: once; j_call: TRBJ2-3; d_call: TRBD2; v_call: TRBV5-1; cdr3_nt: TGCGCCAGCAGCTTGACTAGCGGGAGCAGAGATACGCAGTATTTT; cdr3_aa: CASSLTSGSRDTQYF
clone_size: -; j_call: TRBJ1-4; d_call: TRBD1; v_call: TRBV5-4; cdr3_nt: TGTGCCAGCAGCTTGACCGGGACAGGAATCAATGAGAAACTGTTTTTT; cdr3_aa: CASSLTGTGINEKLFF
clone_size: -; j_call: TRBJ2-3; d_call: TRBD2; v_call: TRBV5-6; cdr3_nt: TGTGCCAGCAGTTTCGGACTAGCGGGAGTGACGGATACGCAGTATTTT; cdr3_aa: CASSFGLAGVTDTQYF
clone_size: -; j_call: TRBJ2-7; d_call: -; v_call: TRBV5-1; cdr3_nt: TGCGCCAGCAGCCCGAACTCTCCGGCGGGGTTCTCCTACGAGCAGTACTTC; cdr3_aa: CASSPNSPAGFSYEQYF
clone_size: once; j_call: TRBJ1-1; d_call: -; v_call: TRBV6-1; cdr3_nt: TGTGCCAGCAGTGAAAGTCGATTGGGTTTAGGGGGTTGGAACACTGAAGCTTTCTTT; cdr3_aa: CASSESRLGLGGWNTEAFF
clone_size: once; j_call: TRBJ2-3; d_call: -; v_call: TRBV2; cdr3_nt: TGTGCCAGCAGTGAAAGACTAACAAGCACAGATACGCAGTATTTT; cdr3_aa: CASSERLTSTDTQYF
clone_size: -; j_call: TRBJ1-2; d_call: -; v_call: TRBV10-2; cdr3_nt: TGCGCCAGCAGTGAGTTGGGAGTGCATGGCTACACCTTC; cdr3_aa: CASSELGVHGYTF
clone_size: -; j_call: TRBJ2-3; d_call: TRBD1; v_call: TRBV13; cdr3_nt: TGTGCCAGCAGCCTGACCGGGACAGGGGATTCAGATACGCAGTATTTT; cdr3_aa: CASSLTGTGDSDTQYF
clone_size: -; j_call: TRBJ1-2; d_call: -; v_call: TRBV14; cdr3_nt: TGTGCCAGCAGCCCAGACAGAGGCTATGGCTACACCTTC; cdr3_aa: CASSPDRGYGYTF
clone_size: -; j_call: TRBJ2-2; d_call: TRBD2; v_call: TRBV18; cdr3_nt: TGTGCCAGCTCACCGCTAGCGGGAGGCCTTTCGAACACCGGGGAGCTGTTTTTT; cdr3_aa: CASSPLAGGLSNTGELFF
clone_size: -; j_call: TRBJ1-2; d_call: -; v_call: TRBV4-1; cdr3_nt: TGCGCCAGCAGCCAAAGTCTACCCCCTAACTATGGCTACACCTTC; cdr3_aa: CASSQSLPPNYGYTF
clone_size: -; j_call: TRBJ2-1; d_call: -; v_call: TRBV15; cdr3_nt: TGTGCCACCAGCGGTAGGACTCTAGGTACCAATTACAATGAGCAGTTCTTC; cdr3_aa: CATSGRTLGTNYNEQFF
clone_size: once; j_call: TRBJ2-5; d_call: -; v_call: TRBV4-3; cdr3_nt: TGCGCCAGCAGCCAGGCCGCCGCCAGCGAAGGAGAGACCCAGTACTTC; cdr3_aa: CASSQAAASEGETQYF
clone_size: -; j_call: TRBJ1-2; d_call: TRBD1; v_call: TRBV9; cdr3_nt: TGTGCCAGCAGCGTAATAGGGGGCGGCTACACCTTC; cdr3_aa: CASSVIGGGYTF
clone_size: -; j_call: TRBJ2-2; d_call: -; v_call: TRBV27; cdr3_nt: TGTGCCAGCAGTTTACTGGCAGGGCAGGGCACCGGGGAGCTGTTTTTT; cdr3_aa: CASSLLAGQGTGELFF